The next 21 T cell receptor beta chains were all read from a single sample in a study of Ad26.COV2.S vaccination and SARS-CoV-2 variants. The repertoire was sequenced with immunoSEQ multiplex PCR; TCRdb's copy has only in-frame clones and lacks some. The sample holds about 350,000 clones, around 87% seen once. Treatment described: 15 to 20 received Ad26.COV2.S at low or high dose, single or two shots; about 5 received placebo; per-sample allocation not given. On day 63 after the first injection, vaccine and placebo recipients gave samples. The source was peripheral blood, collected in a trial of Ad26.COV2.S vaccine versus placebo. These receptors originate from a person aged 18-65 years who received the Ad26.COV2.S COVID-19 vaccine or a placebo.

CDR3 region: CASSYLLGGTIYF. The CDR3 DNA is TGTGCCAGCAGTTACTTATTAGGGGGCACCATATATTTT. The chain combines TRBV6-5 with TRBJ1-3; D is perhaps TRBD1 (6 bases). This CDR3 has 13 amino acids. Germline CDR1 and CDR2: MNHEY and SVGAGI. The V and J ends lost 1 base and 9 bases respectively, with 10 bases between them.

This chain uses TRBV27 with TRBJ2-5, with no clear D. Trimming removed 5 bases from V and 0 bases from J, with 10 bases in between. Germline V lookup: CDR1 MNHEY, CDR2 SMNVEV (reference sequence). This CDR3 region has 14 residues. Here the CDR3 DNA reads TGTGCCAGCAGTATCGGTCCCGACCAAGAGACCCAGTACTTC. It encodes CASSIGPDQETQYF.

The J gene is TRBJ2-2, the V gene TRBV9, with D perhaps TRBD1 or TRBD2 (6 bases each). Germline CDR1 is SGDLS and CDR2 is YYNGEE. The V gene lost 4 bases and the J gene lost 2 bases, with 12 bases spanning the gap. The CDR3 length is 15 residues. For the CDR3, the DNA is TGTGCCAGCAGCTCAAGGGGGGCCAACACCGGGGAGCTGTTTTTT. It translates to CASSSRGANTGELFF.

Written as DNA, the CDR3 is TGCGCCAGCAGCCAAAGTGGCTATAGCACAGATACGCAGTATTTT. Translation: CASSQSGYSTDTQYF. V gene TRBV4-1 combines with J gene TRBJ2-3; D remains unclear. The CDR3 is made up of 15 amino acids. In germline, CDR1 is MGHRA, CDR2 YSYEKL. Trimming pared 2 bases from V and 0 bases from J, leaving 9 bases between.

This rearrangement joins TRBV19 to TRBJ1-1, with a weak D call TRBD1 (5 bases). Trimming removed 1 base from V and 8 bases from J, with 14 bases in between. The germline CDR1 and CDR2 sequences are LNHDA and SQIVND (reference sequence). The CDR3 sequence is 14 residues long. The CDR3 region is CASSIVGRAPEAFF. CDR3 DNA sequence: TGTGCCAGTAGTATAGTCGGCAGGGCTCCAGAAGCTTTCTTT.

This chain connects TRBV11-2 to TRBJ1-2, with D possibly matching TRBD1 (5 bases). The CDR3 consists of 15 residues. The V and J ends lost 1 base and 1 base respectively, with 10 bases between them. Looked up from germline, CDR1 is SGHAT and CDR2 is FQNNGV. The CDR3 nucleotides read TGTGCCAGCAGCTTAGTGGGGGTCGGTAACTATGGCTACACCTTC. Translation gives CASSLVGVGNYGYTF.

The chain has TRBV7-5 and TRBJ1-6; no DNA check was done on the table's D call, TRBD1. TRBV7-5 is a pseudogene. This CDR3 is built from 18 residues. The chain's CDR3 is CARSPRTGGSSYNSPLHF. The CDR3 DNA follows: TGTGCCAGAAGCCCCCGGACAGGGGGAAGCTCCTATAATTCACCCCTCCACTTT.

The rearrangement links TRBV5-1 to TRBJ2-2, with D uncertain. Trimming pared 0 bases from V and 1 base from J, leaving 7 bases between. This CDR3 comprises 15 residues. The germline gives CDR1 SGHRS, CDR2 YFSETQ. CDR3 nucleotide sequence: TGCGCCAGCAGCTTGGAGGGTAGGAACACCGGGGAGCTGTTTTTT. Translating it yields CASSLEGRNTGELFF.

The V gene is TRBV6-5, the J gene TRBJ2-7; TRBD1 matches 10 bases. This CDR3 is built from 13 residues. The germline V gene encodes CDR1 MNHEY and CDR2 SVGAGI. V shed 10 bases, J shed 5 bases, and the junction held 8 bases outside the gene matches. This chain's CDR3 is CATRTGGYDEQYF. For the CDR3, the DNA is TGTGCCACCAGGACAGGGGGATACGACGAGCAGTACTTC.

This chain uses TRBV9 with TRBJ2-1, with D perhaps assigned TRBD1 or TRBD2 (5 bases each). Germline CDR1 is SGDLS and CDR2 is YYNGEE. Trimming removed 0 bases from V and 6 bases from J, with 16 bases in between. This CDR3 comprises 16 residues. The CDR3 DNA reads as TGTGCCAGCAGCGTAGCTCCTCAGGGAGAGAGCAATGAGCAGTTCTTC. This translates into CASSVAPQGESNEQFF.

The rearrangement uses TRBV10-3 and TRBJ2-7, with TRBD1 matching 10 bases. Germline-derived CDR1 and CDR2 are ENHRY and SYGVKD. The V gene end was trimmed by 2 bases and the J gene end by 3 bases; junction bases not matched to a gene: 7. The length of the CDR3 is 16 residues. CDR3 in DNA: TGTGCCATCAGTGAGAAGACAGGGGGCATCTTCTACGAGCAGTACTTC. It translates to CAISEKTGGIFYEQYF.

The V gene is TRBV12-3 or TRBV12-4, the J gene TRBJ1-2; D remains unclear. This CDR3 is built from 13 residues. V was clipped by 7 bases and J by 5 bases, with 14 bases between them. The CDR3 sequence is CASTPGARYGYTF. The DNA of the CDR3 is TGTGCCAGCACCCCAGGTGCCCGGTATGGCTACACCTTC.

The V call is TRBV4-1, the J call TRBJ2-1; the D is unclear. The CDR3 runs 13 residues. The V end lost 1 base, the J end lost 8 bases, and 9 bases lay between the germline ends. Per the germline V gene, CDR1 is MGHRA and CDR2 is YSYEKL. Here the CDR3 DNA reads TGCGCCAGCAGCCAAGTATATTCCGATGAGCAGTTCTTC. The encoded protein is CASSQVYSDEQFF.

With regard to this clone: The junction does not match germline at one end; this may be a read error. V gene TRBV18 combines with J gene TRBJ1-5; possibly TRBD1 for D (5 bases). Germline lookup yields CDR1 KGHSH and CDR2 LQKENI. The length of the CDR3 is 15 residues. The DNA of the CDR3 is TGTGCCAGCTCCCCACTGCCAGGGAGCAATCAGCCCCAGCATTTT. The encoded protein is CASSPLPGSNQPQHF. Using reference TRBV18 and TRBJ1-5 for the parts outside the CDR3, the full variable domain is NAGVMQNPRHLVRRRGQEARLRCSPMKGHSHVYWYRQLPEEGLKFMVYLQKENIIDESGMPKERFSAEFPKEGPSILRIQQVVRGDSAAYFCASSPLPGSNQPQHFGDGTRLSIL.

The chain employs TRBV6-5 and TRBJ1-3; D might be TRBD1 (5 bases). The CDR3 length is 15 residues. Trimming pared 7 bases from V and 2 bases from J, leaving 15 bases between. Germline loops: CDR1 MNHEY, CDR2 SVGAGI. The CDR3 bases are TGTGCCAGCACTCTCGGCGGGGGGACTGGAAACACCATATATTTT. Amino acids: CASTLGGGTGNTIYF.

J is TRBJ2-5 and V is TRBV4-1; 8 bases are a match to TRBD2. The CDR3 runs to 14 residues. CDR1 is MGHRA and CDR2 is YSYEKL in the germline V gene. Trimming at V came to 1 base and at J to 5 bases, leaving 3 bases not matched to a gene. The CDR3 here is CASSQGTSFETQYF. The CDR3 bases are TGCGCCAGCAGCCAAGGGACTAGCTTTGAGACCCAGTACTTC.

The V and J genes are TRBV30 and TRBJ1-5; D gene ambiguous. Deletions cut 5 bases from V and 5 bases from J, with 13 bases between. Germline assignment: CDR1 GTSNPN and CDR2 SVGIG (reference sequence). The CDR3 runs 13 residues. The CDR3 protein is CAWGLAVDQPQHF. CDR3 DNA sequence: TGTGCCTGGGGATTGGCGGTTGATCAGCCCCAGCATTTT.

This clone was seen just once. The J gene is TRBJ2-7, the V gene TRBV6-5; TRBD1 aligns across 9 bases. V trimming: 2 bases; J trimming: 5 bases; junction bases outside the gene matches: 4. Per germline, CDR1 MNHEY and CDR2 SVGAGI. The CDR3 runs 14 residues. The CDR3 here is CASSYGTGFDEQYF. DNA of the CDR3: TGTGCCAGCAGTTACGGGACAGGGTTCGACGAGCAGTACTTC.

This clone was counted a few times. The chain links TRBV3-1 (or the pseudogene TRBV3-2) to TRBJ1-6; D call uncertain. The V end was cut by 5 bases, the J end by 9 bases, with 20 bases between. Germline V CDR1 and CDR2: LGHDT, YNNKEL (reference sequence). CDR3 length: 16 amino acids. The CDR3 DNA is TGTGCCAGCAGCGAAGCGGGGTTGGTCGGCTCTTCACCCCTCCACTTT. This translates into CASSEAGLVGSSPLHF.

This clone has more than one count but fewer than ten. This sequence joins TRBV24-1 and TRBJ2-1; TRBD2 might be the D (5 bases). The CDR3 contains 14 residues. In germline, CDR1 is KGHDR, CDR2 SFDVKD. V lost 12 bases to trimming and J lost 0 bases, with 14 bases between them. CDR3 region: CASSSGSSYNEQFF. The CDR3 DNA sequence: TGTGCCTCCTCCAGTGGGAGCTCCTACAATGAGCAGTTCTTC.

V usage is TRBV2 and J usage is TRBJ1-4; D remains unclear. CDR3 length equals 17 residues. V was pared by 3 bases and J by 0 bases, with 14 bases between. In germline, CDR1 is SNHLY, CDR2 FYNNEI. Here the CDR3 DNA reads TGTGCCAGCAGTGATCCCGCCTTCCGATCAACTAATGAAAAACTGTTTTTT. This gives the protein CASSDPAFRSTNEKLFF.